This TCR beta chain was captured in a study of CD8 T cells in Susac syndrome. CDR3 length equals 17 residues. V lost 7 bases to trimming and J lost 0 bases, with 22 bases between them. Looked up from germline, CDR1 is SQVTM and CDR2 is ANQGSEA. After extraction with the RNeasy kit, roughly 0.5 to 1 ug of the RNA was reverse transcribed using random hexamers. MiXCR, run by TCRdb on the immunoSEQ multiplex PCR reads, gives a single entry per CDR3 protein. This sample has tens of thousands of distinct CDR3 sequences; around 94% occur once, and the top ten carry about 0.27%. The sequence derives from a human donor in good health. The chain employs TRBV29-1 and TRBJ2-1, with D tentatively TRBD1 (6 bases). Sequencing was carried out using CD8+ T cells from PBMCs. The chain's CDR3 is CSGEFPDRIFSYNEQFF. CDR3 in DNA: TGCAGCGGAGAGTTCCCCGACAGGATCTTCTCCTACAATGAGCAGTTCTTC.